Each of the 18 T cell receptor beta chains below was sequenced from the same sample in a study of T cell responses to AZD1222 COVID-19 vaccine. The repertoire was sequenced with immunoSEQ multiplex PCR; TCRdb's copy has only in-frame clones and lacks some. The data hold around 140,000 clones, with approximately 88% observed a single time. The sequencing here drew on peripheral blood, taken on day 0 of AZD1222 vaccination. Source of these receptors: an adult in good health.

This clone appeared a single time. This chain uses TRBV27 with TRBJ1-2; D not certain. The CDR3 runs to 16 residues. Germline CDR1 and CDR2: MNHEY and SMNVEV (reference sequence). V was shortened by 0 bases and J by 6 bases, with 17 bases between the two germline ends. The CDR3 sequence: CASSLSWWTAGHGYTF. The CDR3 DNA reads TGTGCCAGCAGTTTATCTTGGTGGACGGCAGGCCATGGCTACACCTTC.

This clone was seen once. The CDR3, as DNA: TGTGCCAGCCGACAGGGGCGCTCTAATGAAAAACTGTTTTTT. Its translation: CASRQGRSNEKLFF. The V gene is TRBV6-5, the J gene TRBJ1-4; 8 nucleotides line up with TRBD1. The CDR3 contains 14 residues. From germline, CDR1 is MNHEY and CDR2 SVGAGI. V shed 8 bases and J 3 bases; nucleotides not matched to a gene: 5.

V gene TRBV3-1 (or the pseudogene TRBV3-2) combines with J gene TRBJ1-6, with unresolved D. Germline CDR1 reads LGHDT; CDR2 reads YNNKEL (reference sequence). Trimming took 8 bases from V and 6 from J, leaving 8 bases between them. CDR3 length equals 12 residues. CDR3 sequence: CASGIRNSPLHF. CDR3 DNA: TGTGCCAGCGGGATACGTAATTCACCCCTCCACTTT.

The chain is built from TRBV5-4 and TRBJ2-1; D remains ambiguous. The V gene lost 4 bases and the J gene lost 6 bases, with 11 bases spanning the gap. Germline V gene lookup returns CDR1 SGHNT and CDR2 YYREEE (reference sequence). The CDR3 runs 13 residues. The CDR3 coding sequence is TGTGCCAGCAGCCCCAGTGGGCTCAATGAGCAGTTCTTC. As protein: CASSPSGLNEQFF.

This clone appeared once. The chain is built from TRBV29-1 and TRBJ1-1, with D maybe TRBD1 (6 bases). The CDR3 has 15 residues. Germline values: CDR1 SQVTM, CDR2 ANQGSEA. The V gene lost 3 bases and the J gene lost 1 base, with 15 bases spanning the gap. The DNA for the CDR3 is TGCAGCGTTGAGTGGTGGGTCAGGGGGAACACTGAAGCTTTCTTT. The encoded protein is CSVEWWVRGNTEAFF.

This chain connects TRBV15 to TRBJ1-5, with D unclear. The V gene lost 4 bases and the J gene lost 4 bases, with 11 bases spanning the gap. The CDR3 is 14 amino acids. Looked up from germline, CDR1 is LNHNV and CDR2 is YYDKDF (reference sequence). This chain's CDR3 is CATSIAHRNQPQHF. CDR3 bases: TGTGCCACCAGCATTGCACATCGGAATCAGCCCCAGCATTTT.

The chain couples TRBV4-1 to TRBJ2-1, with 7 bases that match TRBD1. CDR3 length equals 16 residues. CDR1 and CDR2 from the germline V gene are MGHRA and YSYEKL. Unmatched junction bases numbered 5, after V lost 1 base and J lost 2 bases. CDR3 sequence: CASSQVEGAPYNEQFF. In DNA, the CDR3 is TGCGCCAGCAGCCAAGTCGAGGGGGCACCCTACAATGAGCAGTTCTTC.

The CDR3 DNA follows: TGTGCCAGCAGCTTTCAGCAGGGGTATTACGAGCAGTACTTC. Translating it yields CASSFQQGYYEQYF. The genes are TRBV11-2 and TRBJ2-7; weak D call: TRBD1 (6 bases). In germline, CDR1 is SGHAT, CDR2 FQNNGV. Trimming pared 3 bases from V and 4 bases from J, leaving 13 bases between. CDR3 length: 14 amino acids.

The V gene is TRBV5-1, the J gene TRBJ2-7; TRBD1 might be the D (6 bases). CDR1 and CDR2 (germline): SGHRS, YFSETQ. CDR3 length equals 14 residues. With 2 bases removed from V and 5 bases from J, the gap between germline ends came to 14 bases. The DNA of the CDR3 is TGCGCCAGCAGCTTAGGAGACAGGTTCGACGAGCAGTACTTC. Amino acids: CASSLGDRFDEQYF.

V usage is TRBV19 and J usage is TRBJ1-2; D is perhaps TRBD1 (6 bases). The CDR3 spans 15 residues. Per the germline V gene, CDR1 is LNHDA and CDR2 is SQIVND (reference sequence). Trimming cost V 7 bases and J 5 bases, with 20 bases left between them. CDR3 in amino acids: CASIPTGWASYGYTF. For the CDR3, the DNA is TGTGCCAGTATTCCGACAGGTTGGGCATCTTATGGCTACACCTTC.

This chain joins TRBV13 and TRBJ2-6, with 9 bases that match TRBD1. The CDR3 is 19 amino acids. Germline CDR1 PRHDT, CDR2 FYEKMQ (reference sequence). V was pared by 1 base and J by 2 bases, with 9 bases of the junction left unmatched. The CDR3, as DNA: TGTGCCAGCAGCTTAGCCTCACCGGGACAGGGAACTGGGGCCAACGTCCTGACTTTC. As protein: CASSLASPGQGTGANVLTF.

This clone was detected only once. This chain connects TRBV18 to TRBJ2-7; either TRBD1 or TRBD2 may supply D (5 bases each). V was trimmed by 0 bases and J by 3 bases, leaving 12 bases between them. The CDR3 contains 15 residues. Germline loops: CDR1 KGHSH, CDR2 LQKENI. The CDR3 DNA reads as TGTGCCAGCTCACCACCGGGGACGGCGGGCTACGAGCAGTACTTC. It is translated as CASSPPGTAGYEQYF.

This clone was detected only a few times. This chain joins TRBV6-5 and TRBJ2-7; 7 bases agree with TRBD1. This CDR3 has 14 amino acids. J gave up 2 bases and V 2 bases, and 3 bases lay outside the gene matches. From germline, CDR1 is MNHEY and CDR2 SVGAGI. CDR3 nucleotides: TGTGCCAGCAGTTACCTAGGACAGGCCTACGAGCAGTACTTC. This sequence encodes CASSYLGQAYEQYF.

This clone came up once. The J gene is TRBJ2-1, the V gene TRBV5-6; tentatively, D is TRBD2 (6 bases). Germline V gene data show CDR1 as SGHDT and CDR2 as YYEEEE. Between the trimmed V and J ends, which lost 1 base and 10 bases, there was a span of 15 bases. The CDR3 spans 14 residues. The CDR3 is CASSLIGEAEEQFF. The CDR3, as DNA: TGTGCCAGCAGCTTGATCGGGGAGGCGGAAGAGCAGTTCTTC.

V gene TRBV2 combines with J gene TRBJ2-7; D gene ambiguous. Trimming took 8 bases from V and 6 from J, leaving 11 bases between them. The CDR3 runs to 11 residues. Looked up from germline, CDR1 is SNHLY and CDR2 is FYNNEI. Here the CDR3 reads CASGWVGEQYF. In DNA, the CDR3 is TGTGCCAGCGGGTGGGTGGGCGAGCAGTACTTC.

The V gene is TRBV2, the J gene TRBJ1-2, with TRBD1 identical over 9 bases. Germline assignment: CDR1 SNHLY and CDR2 FYNNEI. V lost 4 bases, J lost 6 bases, and 6 bases stayed unmatched. The CDR3 has 14 amino acids. The CDR3 DNA follows: TGTGCCAGCAGTGGATGGACAGGGGACAATGGCTACACCTTC. This translates into CASSGWTGDNGYTF. Variable domain in full (rest from reference TRBV2 and TRBJ1-2): EPEVTQTPSHQVTQMGQEVILRCVPISNHLYFYWYRQILGQKVEFLVSFYNNEISEKSEIFDDQFSVERPDGSNFTLKIRSTKLEDSAMYFCASSGWTGDNGYTFGSGTRLTVV.

The table lists this clone with a few counts. The chain employs TRBV4-1 and TRBJ1-1, with D uncertain. Trimming took off 3 bases at V and 2 bases at J, with 13 bases between the two ends. The germline V gene has CDR1 MGHRA and CDR2 YSYEKL. The length of the CDR3 is 15 residues. In DNA, the CDR3 is TGCGCCAGCAGCCAGCTTGTACAGATAAACACTGAAGCTTTCTTT. This translates into CASSQLVQINTEAFF.

The chain joins TRBV7-2 to TRBJ1-5; possible D gene TRBD1, 6 bases. CDR1 and CDR2 (germline): SGHTA, FQGNSA. Trimming stripped 5 bases from V and 4 bases from J, with 18 bases between. The CDR3 covers 16 residues. The CDR3 DNA sequence: TGTGCCAGCAGCCCCGGACAGTCCAGACTGAATCAGCCCCAGCATTTT. Translation: CASSPGQSRLNQPQHF.